This TCR beta chain was sequenced during a study of lymphopenia after photon versus proton radiotherapy. Worth noting for this clone: What it binds is unknown.

General study results and limits: Survival link was tested only in deceased patients; proton benefit remains a possibility. Post-nadir TCR diversity decline inversely tracked overall survival among those who died. After lymphocyte nadir, photon-treated repertoires showed oligoclonal expansion, especially CD8+ Temra. Under photons, naive T cells and diversity fell while effector/memory populations rose.

Per the germline V gene, CDR1 is MGHDK and CDR2 is SYGVNS. The J segment lost 5 bases and the V segment lost 3 bases, leaving 7 bases of the junction unmatched. The CDR3 is made up of 15 amino acids. TCRdb's table, derived via immunoSEQ multiplex PCR, lists solely in-frame clones and lacks some. The sample includes 40,000 to 55,000 clones, roughly 90% of them seen just once. V usage is TRBV25-1 and J usage is TRBJ2-1; 7 positions agree with TRBD1. The receptor's source is a woman aged 35 to 49 with cholangiocarcinoma. This material consisted of peripheral blood, taken from a patient treated with photon-based radiotherapy. CDR3 region: CASSEGDRTHNEQFF. The CDR3 coding sequence is TGTGCCAGCAGTGAGGGGGACAGAACCCACAATGAGCAGTTCTTC. The complete variable domain, with remaining parts taken from reference TRBV25-1 and TRBJ2-1, reads EADIYQTPRYLVIGTGKKITLECSQTMGHDKMYWYQQDPGMELHLIHYSYGVNSTEKGDLSSESTVSRIRTEHFPLTLESARPSHTSQYLCASSEGDRTHNEQFFGPGTRLTVL.